Listed below are T cell receptor beta chains from one sample, sequenced in a study of cytotoxic CD8 clonotypes in ibrutinib-treated CLL. Assay: immunoSEQ multiplex PCR; the TCRdb copy retains only in-frame clones and omits some. Of roughly 40,000 clones detected, 60% to 75% appear once; the ten largest clones hold roughly 14%. The specimen was PBMCs, collected after 12 months of ibrutinib treatment. Receptors originate from a human donor with chronic lymphocytic leukemia. Each CDR3 is given with its conserved first and last residue. A D gene is named only where the DNA matches it firmly. Size is stated for part of the rows, as once, few or many counts, or as a class when the clone is expanded.

D gene	clone size	V gene	J gene	CDR3 DNA	CDR3 protein
NA	NA	TRBV28	TRBJ1-5	TGTGCCAGCAGTCTACAGGGCCAGCCCCAGCATTTT	CASSLQGQPQHF
TRBD1	NA	TRBV6-5	TRBJ2-7	TGTGCCAGCGGCCAGGGGGTTCCCTACTACGAGCAGTACTTC	CASGQGVPYYEQYF
TRBD1	NA	TRBV10-3	TRBJ1-1	TGTGCCATCAGATCAACAGGGGACAACACTGAAGCTTTCTTT	CAIRSTGDNTEAFF
NA	NA	TRBV5-1	TRBJ1-3	TGCGCCAGCGCAGAGGGCTCAGGAAACACCATATATTTT	CASAEGSGNTIYF
NA	NA	TRBV11-3	TRBJ2-1	TGTGCCAGCAGCTCCGGGACCAGGGGTTCCTACAATGAGCAGTTCTTC	CASSSGTRGSYNEQFF
NA	NA	TRBV9	TRBJ2-2	TGTGCCAGCAGCAAAAGGACCACTAACACCGGGGAGCTGTTTTTT	CASSKRTTNTGELFF
TRBD1	once	TRBV11-2	TRBJ2-1	TGTGCCAGCAGCTCGCGGGACAGGGATATCCTTGATGAGCAGTTCTTC	CASSSRDRDILDEQFF
NA	few	TRBV5-6	TRBJ1-3	TGTGCCAGCAGCTCCGACAGGCGCTCTGGAAACACCATATATTTT	CASSSDRRSGNTIYF
NA	NA	TRBV27	TRBJ2-6	TGTGCCAGCAGTTCTTGGGGGTCTGGGGCCAACGTCCTGACTTTC	CASSSWGSGANVLTF
NA	once	TRBV19	TRBJ1-1	TGTGCCTGTCGGGCGGGCAACGGAGGGGTGAACACTGAAGCTTTCTTT	CACRAGNGGVNTEAFF